These 3 T cell receptor beta chains share one sample of origin, sequenced in a study of cytomegalovirus exposure and HLA in healthy donors. Both 60 Vbeta primers and 13 Jbeta primers went into the PCR. The data were produced by immunoSEQ multiplex PCR, yet TCRdb's version contains in-frame clones alone and is incomplete. This sample carries about 180,000 clones, about 80% of them seen once, and the ten largest clones take 0.69%. The sequenced sample was PBMCs. The receptor source for this set is a woman between 40 and 50 years old in good health and CMV-seronegative.

The chain recombines TRBV10-1 with TRBJ2-5, with D unresolved. V was trimmed by 3 bases and J by 4 bases, leaving 15 bases between them. CDR1 is WNHNN, CDR2 SYGVQD, per germline (reference sequence). This CDR3 spans 15 amino acids. CDR3 region: CASSDTDMGGETQYF. The CDR3 DNA follows: TGCGCCAGCAGTGACACTGACATGGGTGGAGAGACCCAGTACTTC.

The chain carries TRBV5-1 and TRBJ2-5; D remains unclear. The germline gives CDR1 SGHRS, CDR2 YFSETQ. V was clipped by 1 base and J by 2 bases, with 15 bases between them. This CDR3 spans 16 amino acids. The CDR3 protein is CASSLTISDGQETQYF. The CDR3 coding sequence is TGCGCCAGCAGCTTGACTATCAGTGATGGTCAAGAGACCCAGTACTTC.

The chain uses TRBV6-1 and TRBJ1-2; D is undetermined. The length of the CDR3 is 13 residues. Trimming took 8 bases from V and 4 from J, leaving 14 bases between them. Germline V gene data show CDR1 as MNHNS and CDR2 as SASEGT. For the CDR3, the DNA is TGTGCCAGCGGTTTAGAACTAGGCTATGGCTACACCTTC. Translated, it gives CASGLELGYGYTF.